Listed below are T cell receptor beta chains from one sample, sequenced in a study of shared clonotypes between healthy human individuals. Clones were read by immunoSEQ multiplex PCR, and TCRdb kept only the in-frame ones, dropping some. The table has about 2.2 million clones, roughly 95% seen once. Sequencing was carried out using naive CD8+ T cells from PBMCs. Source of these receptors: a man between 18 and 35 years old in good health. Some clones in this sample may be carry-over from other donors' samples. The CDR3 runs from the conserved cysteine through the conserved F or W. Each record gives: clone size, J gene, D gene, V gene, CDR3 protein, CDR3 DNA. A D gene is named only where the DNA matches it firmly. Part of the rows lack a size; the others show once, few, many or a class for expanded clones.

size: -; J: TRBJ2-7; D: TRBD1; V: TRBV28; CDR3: CASSPSPGTGGYGQYF; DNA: TGTGCCAGCAGTCCCAGCCCCGGGACAGGGGGCTATGGGCAGTACTTC
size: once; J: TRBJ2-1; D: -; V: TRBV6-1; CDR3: CASRTKSGEQFF; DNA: TGTGCCAGTCGGACTAAGTCCGGTGAGCAGTTCTTC
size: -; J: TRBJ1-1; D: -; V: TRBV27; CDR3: CASSFRGPNTEAFF; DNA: TGTGCCAGCAGTTTCAGGGGACCGAACACTGAAGCTTTCTTT
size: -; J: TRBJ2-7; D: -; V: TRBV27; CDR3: CASSKQGYEQYF; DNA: TGTGCCAGCAGCAAACAGGGCTACGAGCAGTACTTC
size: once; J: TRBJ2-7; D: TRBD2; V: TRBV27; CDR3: CASSILAGGYEQYF; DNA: TGTGCCAGCAGTATCTTAGCGGGAGGCTACGAGCAGTACTTC
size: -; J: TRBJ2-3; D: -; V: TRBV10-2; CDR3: CAIDVKEGGHTDTQYF; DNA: TGCGCCATCGACGTGAAAGAGGGGGGCCACACAGATACGCAGTATTTT
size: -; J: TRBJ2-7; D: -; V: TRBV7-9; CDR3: CASSHEGTPYEQYF; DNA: TGTGCCAGCAGCCATGAGGGGACCCCCTACGAGCAGTACTTC
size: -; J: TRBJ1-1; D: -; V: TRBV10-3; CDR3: CAISQGGWDTEAFF; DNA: TGTGCCATCAGCCAGGGAGGGTGGGACACTGAAGCTTTCTTT
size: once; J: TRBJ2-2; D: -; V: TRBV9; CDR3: CASSVRSGELFF; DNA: TGTGCCAGCAGCGTAAGGTCTGGGGAGCTGTTTTTT
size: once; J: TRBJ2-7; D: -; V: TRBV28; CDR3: CASSPDDDEQYF; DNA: TGTGCCAGCAGTCCGGACGACGACGAGCAGTACTTC
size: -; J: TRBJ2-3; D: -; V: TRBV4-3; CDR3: CASSRARGDTQYF; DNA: TGCGCCAGCAGCCGGGCTAGGGGGGATACGCAGTATTTT
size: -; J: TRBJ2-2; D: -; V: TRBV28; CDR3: CASSSDGSNTGELFF; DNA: TGTGCCAGCAGTTCGGACGGATCGAACACCGGGGAGCTGTTTTTT
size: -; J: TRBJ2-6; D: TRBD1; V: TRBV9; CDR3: CASSPETGAFSGANVLTF; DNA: TGTGCCAGCAGCCCGGAGACAGGGGCCTTCTCTGGGGCCAACGTCCTGACTTTC
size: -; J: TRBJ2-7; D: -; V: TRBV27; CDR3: CASAPRGPYEQYF; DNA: TGTGCCAGCGCTCCGAGGGGACCCTACGAGCAGTACTTC
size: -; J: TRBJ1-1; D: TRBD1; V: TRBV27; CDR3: CATSTTTGVNTEAFF; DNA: TGTGCCACCTCAACGACGACAGGGGTGAACACTGAAGCTTTCTTT
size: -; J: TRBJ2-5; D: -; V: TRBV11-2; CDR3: CASSSRPGFAETQYF; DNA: TGTGCCAGCAGCTCTCGCCCAGGGTTTGCAGAGACCCAGTACTTC